This T cell receptor beta chain originates from a study of CD8 T cells in ankylosing spondylitis. Broader study findings: Clones tied to disease were said to be significantly enriched in matched ankylosing spondylitis synovial fluid. Characteristic, it appeared, of ankylosing spondylitis blood was a TCR beta motif of fewer than 10 highly homologous variants.

This clonotype was picked up many times. Antigen unknown. Trimming took 5 bases from V and 9 from J, leaving 20 bases between them. In germline, CDR1 is SGDLS, CDR2 YYNGEE. The CDR3 extends over 15 amino acids. Making the TCR beta libraries involved quantitative 5'-RACE with molecular barcodes. TCRdb independently ran MiXCR on the 5' RACE reads; one entry per CDR3 protein. The sample contains 30,000 to 45,000 distinct CDR3 sequences, less than 4% of which appear only once. V usage is TRBV9 and J usage is TRBJ2-2; a weak D match, TRBD2 (6 bases). The sequence derives from a male donor with ankylosing spondylitis or in good health (not recorded which). Source material: blood, either unsorted or a sorted T cell fraction (not recorded which). The CDR3 reads CASSGRGARSRELFF. Written as DNA, the CDR3 is TGTGCCAGCAGTGGGCGGGGCGCGAGATCACGGGAGCTGTTTTTT.